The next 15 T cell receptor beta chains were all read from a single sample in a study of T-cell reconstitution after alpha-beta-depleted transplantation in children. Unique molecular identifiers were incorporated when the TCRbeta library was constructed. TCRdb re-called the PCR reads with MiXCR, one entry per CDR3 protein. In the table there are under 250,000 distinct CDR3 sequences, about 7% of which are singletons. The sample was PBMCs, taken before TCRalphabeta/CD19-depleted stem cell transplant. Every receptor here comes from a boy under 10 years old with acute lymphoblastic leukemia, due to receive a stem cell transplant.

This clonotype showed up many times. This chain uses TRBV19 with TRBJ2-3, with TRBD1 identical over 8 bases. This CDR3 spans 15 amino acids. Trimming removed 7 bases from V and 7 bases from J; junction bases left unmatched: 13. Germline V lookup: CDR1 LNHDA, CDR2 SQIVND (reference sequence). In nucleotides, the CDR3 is TGTGCCAGTACCTTGGACAGGGACGGTGTAAATACGCAGTATTTT. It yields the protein CASTLDRDGVNTQYF.

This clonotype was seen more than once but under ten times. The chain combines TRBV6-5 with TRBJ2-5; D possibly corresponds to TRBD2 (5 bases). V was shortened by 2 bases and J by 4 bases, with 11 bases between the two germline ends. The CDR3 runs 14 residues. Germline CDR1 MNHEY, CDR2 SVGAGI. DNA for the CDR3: TGTGCCAGCAGTTACCGGGGAGCTGGAGAGACCCAGTACTTC. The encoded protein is CASSYRGAGETQYF.

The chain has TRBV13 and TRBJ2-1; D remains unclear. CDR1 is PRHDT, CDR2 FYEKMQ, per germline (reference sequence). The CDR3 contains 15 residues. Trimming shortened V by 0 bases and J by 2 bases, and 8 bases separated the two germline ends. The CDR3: CASSLGLRTYNEQFF. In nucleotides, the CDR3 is TGTGCCAGCAGCTTAGGTTTAAGGACCTACAATGAGCAGTTCTTC.

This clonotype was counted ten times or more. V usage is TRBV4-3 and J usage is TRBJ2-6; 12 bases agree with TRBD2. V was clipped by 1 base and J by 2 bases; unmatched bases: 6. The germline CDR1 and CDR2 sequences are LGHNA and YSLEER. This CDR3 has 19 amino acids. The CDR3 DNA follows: TGCGCCAGCAGCCAAGCCCCCCCTAGCGGGGGGGCTGGGGCCAACGTCCTGACTTTC. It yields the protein CASSQAPPSGGAGANVLTF.

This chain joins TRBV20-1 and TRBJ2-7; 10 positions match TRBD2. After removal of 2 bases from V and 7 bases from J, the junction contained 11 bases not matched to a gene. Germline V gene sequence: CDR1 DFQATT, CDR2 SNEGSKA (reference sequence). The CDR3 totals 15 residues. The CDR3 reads CSARPGTSVIEEQYF. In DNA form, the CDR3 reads TGCAGTGCTAGACCCGGGACTAGCGTTATAGAGGAGCAGTACTTC.

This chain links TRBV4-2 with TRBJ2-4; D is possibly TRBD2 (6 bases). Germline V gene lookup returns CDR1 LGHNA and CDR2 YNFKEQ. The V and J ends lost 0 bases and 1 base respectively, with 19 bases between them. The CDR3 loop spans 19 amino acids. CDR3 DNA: TGTGCCAGCAGCCAAGAACTTCAGACCCTCGGAGGGGCCAAAAACATTCAGTACTTC. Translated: CASSQELQTLGGAKNIQYF.

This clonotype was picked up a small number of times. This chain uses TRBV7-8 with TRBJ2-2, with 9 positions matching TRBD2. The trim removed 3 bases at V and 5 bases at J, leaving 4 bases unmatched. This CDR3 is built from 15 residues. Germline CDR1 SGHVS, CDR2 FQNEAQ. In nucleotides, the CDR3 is TGTGCCAGCAGCTTTAGCGGGGGCCTTACCGGGGAGCTGTTTTTT. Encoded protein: CASSFSGGLTGELFF.

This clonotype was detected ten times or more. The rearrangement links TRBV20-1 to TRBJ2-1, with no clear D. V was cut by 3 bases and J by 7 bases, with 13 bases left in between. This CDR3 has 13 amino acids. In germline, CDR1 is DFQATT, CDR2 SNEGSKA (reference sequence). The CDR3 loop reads CSASPRYGNEQFF. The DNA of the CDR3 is TGCAGTGCTAGCCCCAGATATGGTAATGAGCAGTTCTTC.

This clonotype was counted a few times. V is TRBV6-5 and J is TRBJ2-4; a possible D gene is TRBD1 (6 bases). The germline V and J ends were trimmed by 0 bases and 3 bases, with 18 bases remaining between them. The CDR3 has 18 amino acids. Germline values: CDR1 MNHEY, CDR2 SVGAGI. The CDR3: CASSYSNHRVDVKNIQYF. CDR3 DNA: TGTGCCAGCAGTTACTCGAATCACAGGGTCGATGTCAAAAACATTCAGTACTTC.

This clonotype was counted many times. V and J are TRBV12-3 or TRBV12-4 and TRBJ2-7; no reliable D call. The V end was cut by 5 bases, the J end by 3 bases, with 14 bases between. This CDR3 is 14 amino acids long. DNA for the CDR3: TGTGCCAGCAGTATAGGGTTTGGGGACTACGAGCAGTACTTC. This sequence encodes CASSIGFGDYEQYF.

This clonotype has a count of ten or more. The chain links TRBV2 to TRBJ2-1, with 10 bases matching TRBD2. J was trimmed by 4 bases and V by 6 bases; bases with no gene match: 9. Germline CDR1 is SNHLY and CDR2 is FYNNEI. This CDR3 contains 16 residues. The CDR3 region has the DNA TGTGCCAGCAGCGGAGGGACTAGCGTCGTTTACAATGAGCAGTTCTTC. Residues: CASSGGTSVVYNEQFF.

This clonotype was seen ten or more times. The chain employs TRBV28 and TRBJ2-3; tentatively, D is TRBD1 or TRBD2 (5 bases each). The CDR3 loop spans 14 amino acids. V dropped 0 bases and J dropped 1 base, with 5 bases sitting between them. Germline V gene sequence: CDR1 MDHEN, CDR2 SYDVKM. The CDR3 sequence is CASSLWGGTDTQYF. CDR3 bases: TGTGCCAGCAGTTTATGGGGGGGCACAGATACGCAGTATTTT.

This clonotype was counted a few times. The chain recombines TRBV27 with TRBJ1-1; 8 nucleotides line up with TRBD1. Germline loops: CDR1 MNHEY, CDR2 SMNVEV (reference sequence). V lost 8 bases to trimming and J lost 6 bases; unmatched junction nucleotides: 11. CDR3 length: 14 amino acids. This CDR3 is CASETRQGIAEAFF. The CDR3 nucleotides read TGTGCCAGCGAGACCCGACAGGGGATCGCTGAAGCTTTCTTT.

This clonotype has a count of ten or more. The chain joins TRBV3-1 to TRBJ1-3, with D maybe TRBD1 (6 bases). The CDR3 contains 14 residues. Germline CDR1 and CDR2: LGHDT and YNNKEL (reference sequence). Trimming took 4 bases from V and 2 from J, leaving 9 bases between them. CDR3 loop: CASSPGGPGNTIYF. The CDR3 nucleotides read TGTGCCAGCAGCCCTGGGGGGCCTGGAAACACCATATATTTT.

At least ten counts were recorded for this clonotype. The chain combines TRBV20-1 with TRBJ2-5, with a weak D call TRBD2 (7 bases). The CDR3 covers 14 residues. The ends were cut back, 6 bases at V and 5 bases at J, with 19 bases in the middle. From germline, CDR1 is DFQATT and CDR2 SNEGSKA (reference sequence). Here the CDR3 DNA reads TGCAGTGCCCTCGCGGGGGCTGGTACGGAGACCCAGTACTTC. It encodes CSALAGAGTETQYF.